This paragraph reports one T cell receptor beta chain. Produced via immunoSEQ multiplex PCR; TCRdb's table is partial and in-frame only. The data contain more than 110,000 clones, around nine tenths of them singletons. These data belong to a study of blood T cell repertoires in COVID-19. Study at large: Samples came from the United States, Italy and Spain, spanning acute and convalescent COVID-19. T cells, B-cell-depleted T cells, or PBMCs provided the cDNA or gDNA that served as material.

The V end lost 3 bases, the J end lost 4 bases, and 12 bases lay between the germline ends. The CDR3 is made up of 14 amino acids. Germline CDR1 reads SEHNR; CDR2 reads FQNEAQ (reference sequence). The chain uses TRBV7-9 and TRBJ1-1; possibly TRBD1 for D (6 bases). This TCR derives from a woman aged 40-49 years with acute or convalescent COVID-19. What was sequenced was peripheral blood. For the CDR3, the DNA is TGTGCCAGCAGCTTCCCACAGGGTGGCACTGAAGCTTTCTTT. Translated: CASSFPQGGTEAFF.